The 27 T cell receptor beta chains below were found in one sample sequenced in a study of CD8+ T cells in alopecia areata. The sequencing template was cDNA reverse transcribed from extracted RNA. Sequenced by immunoSEQ multiplex PCR; TCRdb stores in-frame clones only, minus some. The table lists some 160,000 clones, less than 65% of them singletons. Sequenced input: CD8+ T cells sorted from blood. Receptor source: a human donor in good health.

This clone was observed once. The chain combines TRBV6-5 with TRBJ2-1, with D hard to call. The CDR3 extends over 16 amino acids. Germline CDR1 is MNHEY and CDR2 is SVGAGI. V was trimmed by 0 bases and J by 6 bases, leaving 15 bases between them. CDR3 nucleotides: TGTGCCAGCAGTTACTCTAGGTCCACATCCCTCAATGAGCAGTTCTTC. Translating gives CASSYSRSTSLNEQFF.

This chain connects TRBV19 to TRBJ1-5; 9 positions match TRBD1. The CDR3 totals 18 residues. Germline V gene sequence: CDR1 LNHDA, CDR2 SQIVND (reference sequence). The trim removed 5 bases at V and 3 bases at J, leaving 14 bases unmatched. In DNA form, the CDR3 reads TGTGCCAGTAGTGAGGGACAGGGATGGGCGATTTACAATCAGCCCCAGCATTTT. Protein sequence: CASSEGQGWAIYNQPQHF. Using reference TRBV19 and TRBJ1-5 for the parts outside the CDR3, the full variable domain is DGGITQSPKYLFRKEGQNVTLSCEQNLNHDAMYWYRQDPGQGLRLIYYSQIVNDFQKGDIAEGYSVSREKKESFPLTVTSAQKNPTAFYLCASSEGQGWAIYNQPQHFGDGTRLSIL.

A word on this clone: Different DNA sequences within this sample yield the same CDR3. The V and J genes are TRBV29-1 and TRBJ2-7; D uncertain. This CDR3 has 11 amino acids. CDR1 and CDR2 from the germline V gene are SQVTM and ANQGSEA. Trimming took 0 bases from V and 6 from J, leaving 6 bases between them. In DNA form, the CDR3 reads TGCAGCGTTGAAGATCTCGGCGAGCAGTACTTC. Protein sequence: CSVEDLGEQYF.

V and J are TRBV7-9 and TRBJ2-7; 7 bases match TRBD1. The ends lost 6 bases at V and 4 bases at J; junction bases unmatched: 6. CDR1 is SEHNR and CDR2 is FQNEAQ in the germline V gene (reference sequence). The CDR3 runs to 13 residues. The CDR3 DNA sequence: TGTGCCAGCAGTCAAACAGGGGTATACGAGCAGTACTTC. This codes for CASSQTGVYEQYF.

This clone showed up just once. The chain combines TRBV5-6 with TRBJ1-4; D is uncertain. Trimming took off 0 bases at V and 6 bases at J, with 9 bases between the two ends. Germline V CDR1 and CDR2: SGHDT, YYEEEE. CDR3 length: 14 amino acids. The CDR3 DNA follows: TGTGCCAGCAGCTTGGGGGATAGGGATGAAAAACTGTTTTTT. Its translation is CASSLGDRDEKLFF.

The chain uses TRBV5-6 and TRBJ1-1; D gene unclear. Trimming removed 2 bases at V and 6 bases at J, with 14 bases between. The CDR3 loop spans 14 amino acids. Per the germline V gene, CDR1 is SGHDT and CDR2 is YYEEEE. In DNA form, the CDR3 reads TGTGCCAGCAGCTTCGGGCCCTTGGTGGCTGAAGCTTTCTTT. Encoded protein: CASSFGPLVAEAFF. Full variable domain (remainder filled in from reference TRBV5-6 and TRBJ1-1): DAGVTQSPTHLIKTRGQQVTLRCSPKSGHDTVSWYQQALGQGPQFIFQYYEEEERQRGNFPDRFSGHQFPNYSSELNVNALLLGDSALYLCASSFGPLVAEAFFGQGTRLTVV.

This clone has a single count. This rearrangement joins TRBV29-1 to TRBJ2-3, with D perhaps matching TRBD2 (6 bases). V lost 8 bases, J lost 2 bases, and 14 bases lay in between. Germline V gene lookup returns CDR1 SQVTM and CDR2 ANQGSEA. The CDR3 length is 13 residues. The CDR3 loop reads CSTDGGFTDTQYF. CDR3 nucleotides: TGCAGCACTGACGGGGGATTCACAGATACGCAGTATTTT.

The chain joins TRBV27 to TRBJ1-1; 7 bases match TRBD1. The CDR3 is 13 amino acids. Germline CDR1 is MNHEY and CDR2 is SMNVEV (reference sequence). V lost 7 bases and J lost 8; bases outside the gene matches: 10. The CDR3 DNA sequence: TGTGCCAGCAAACCCTGGGACAGCAAAGAAGCTTTCTTT. Translating gives CASKPWDSKEAFF.

In its sample, this clone was seen once. The CDR3 nucleotides are TGTGCCAGCAGGGGTCTCCGGGGGTCCTACAATGAGCAGTTCTTC. Translation gives CASRGLRGSYNEQFF. The genes are TRBV6-5 and TRBJ2-1, with D perhaps TRBD2 (6 bases). V lost 6 bases, J lost 1 base, and 13 bases lay in between. The CDR3 contains 15 residues. The germline gives CDR1 MNHEY, CDR2 SVGAGI.

This chain connects TRBV27 to TRBJ2-7; D is undetermined. This CDR3 has 13 amino acids. Germline CDR1 and CDR2: MNHEY and SMNVEV (reference sequence). The V end lost 3 bases, the J end lost 2 bases, and 8 bases lay between the germline ends. In DNA, the CDR3 is TGTGCCAGCAGTTTGGGGTCGCCCTACGAGCAGTACTTC. Translating it yields CASSLGSPYEQYF.

This clone occurred once. One end of the junction fails to match germline, which may point to a read error. The rearrangement links TRBV29-1 to TRBJ2-1, with D perhaps TRBD1 (6 bases). There are 15 residues in the CDR3. The V gene's germline CDR1 is SQVTM and CDR2 ANQGSEA. This chain's CDR3 is CSVDLWGLSDNEQFF. The CDR3 nucleotides read TGCAGCGTTGATCTCTGGGGGCTCTCCGACAATGAGCAGTTCTTC.

The rearrangement uses TRBV5-1 and TRBJ2-1; D call uncertain. The CDR3 extends over 13 amino acids. Germline values: CDR1 SGHRS, CDR2 YFSETQ. Trimming removed 0 bases at V and 8 bases at J, with 9 bases between. The CDR3: CASSLVGFDEQFF. The CDR3 DNA follows: TGCGCCAGCAGCTTGGTGGGTTTCGATGAGCAGTTCTTC.

This chain links TRBV25-1 with TRBJ2-7; D not certain. There are 13 residues in the CDR3. Germline lookup yields CDR1 MGHDK and CDR2 SYGVNS. V lost 5 bases and J 5 bases, leaving 13 bases between the germline ends. For the CDR3, the DNA is TGTGCCAGCAGTCGAAGTAGGGTCGACGAGCAGTACTTC. Protein sequence: CASSRSRVDEQYF.

V is TRBV29-1 and J is TRBJ2-1; TRBD1 might be the D (5 bases). Germline loops: CDR1 SQVTM, CDR2 ANQGSEA. V was trimmed by 3 bases and J by 1 base, leaving 10 bases between them. This CDR3 is built from 14 residues. DNA for the CDR3: TGCAGCGTTGAGGACACCATTTCCTACAATGAGCAGTTCTTC. It yields the protein CSVEDTISYNEQFF.

The rearrangement uses TRBV11-2 and TRBJ2-1, with D maybe TRBD1 (5 bases). CDR1 and CDR2 from the germline V gene are SGHAT and FQNNGV. The CDR3 has 13 amino acids. Trimming removed 4 bases at V and 7 bases at J, with 11 bases between. The CDR3 coding sequence is TGTGCCAGCAGCTACAGGCTAACTAATGAGCAGTTCTTC. This sequence encodes CASSYRLTNEQFF.

This chain connects TRBV5-4 to TRBJ1-5, with D possibly being TRBD1 (6 bases). V dropped 10 bases and J dropped 6 bases, with 20 bases sitting between them. This CDR3 is 14 amino acids long. Germline V gene lookup returns CDR1 SGHNT and CDR2 YYREEE (reference sequence). CDR3 DNA: TGTGCCGCGTGGACGAGGGGGGCGGTTCAGCCCCAGCATTTT. Translated: CAAWTRGAVQPQHF.

This clone was counted a few times. This chain uses TRBV5-6 with TRBJ2-1, with a possible D match to TRBD1 (6 bases). CDR1 is SGHDT, CDR2 YYEEEE, per germline. Trimming removed 2 bases from V and 4 bases from J, with 13 bases in between. The CDR3 loop spans 15 amino acids. CDR3 nucleotide sequence: TGTGCCAGCAGCTTTTACGGGACACCATACAATGAGCAGTTCTTC. This sequence encodes CASSFYGTPYNEQFF.

V and J are TRBV5-4 and TRBJ2-7, with 8 positions matching TRBD1. Germline V gives CDR1 SGHNT, CDR2 YYREEE (reference sequence). The length of the CDR3 is 14 residues. V dropped 4 bases and J dropped 0; count of bases not matched to a gene: 3. The CDR3 here is CASSKTGASYEQYF. DNA for the CDR3: TGTGCCAGCAGCAAGACAGGGGCCTCCTACGAGCAGTACTTC.

The chain employs TRBV11-2 and TRBJ2-1; TRBD2 matches 8 bases. V shed 1 base, J shed 5 bases, and the junction held 10 bases outside the gene matches. Germline values: CDR1 SGHAT, CDR2 FQNNGV. CDR3 size: 17 residues. In nucleotides, the CDR3 is TGTGCCAGCAGCTTAGGGCCGGGGACTAGAGACCACAATGAGCAGTTCTTC. Translating gives CASSLGPGTRDHNEQFF.

The chain has TRBV5-1 and TRBJ2-5, with D unclear. CDR3 length equals 15 residues. Trimming took 5 bases from V and 4 from J, leaving 18 bases between them. The germline V gene has CDR1 SGHRS and CDR2 YFSETQ. For the CDR3, the DNA is TGCGCCAGCAGGGTTGTTCCCGGACCCCGAGAGACCCAGTACTTC. Its protein is CASRVVPGPRETQYF.

The genes are TRBV2 and TRBJ2-3, with a possible D match to TRBD2 (5 bases). The V gene's germline CDR1 is SNHLY and CDR2 FYNNEI. V was pared by 7 bases and J by 3 bases, with 8 bases between. CDR3 length equals 12 residues. This CDR3 is CASTRETDTQYF. CDR3 DNA: TGTGCCAGCACACGGGAAACAGATACGCAGTATTTT.

This clone was found a few times. This chain joins TRBV28 and TRBJ1-2; D gene unclear. From germline, CDR1 is MDHEN and CDR2 SYDVKM. This CDR3 is built from 13 residues. V lost 1 base and J lost 2, with 5 bases in between. CDR3 in amino acids: CASSLLANYGYTF. The CDR3 DNA follows: TGTGCCAGCAGTTTATTAGCCAACTATGGCTACACCTTC.

V usage is TRBV9 and J usage is TRBJ2-7; the match to TRBD2 covers 9 bases. Trimming took 0 bases from V and 1 from J; bases not matched to a gene: 2. Germline V gives CDR1 SGDLS, CDR2 YYNGEE. This CDR3 has 15 amino acids. The CDR3 nucleotides are TGTGCCAGCAGCGTAGGTAGCGGGAGTTCCTACGAGCAGTACTTC. The encoded protein is CASSVGSGSSYEQYF.

V usage is TRBV28 and J usage is TRBJ2-3; the D call may be TRBD1 or TRBD2 (5 bases each). CDR1 and CDR2 (germline): MDHEN, SYDVKM. The CDR3 is 17 amino acids. V was pared by 6 bases and J by 4 bases, with 23 bases between. Written as DNA, the CDR3 is TGTGCCAGCAGCACACCCGGGGCGAATCTTAAAGCAGATACGCAGTATTTT. It is translated as CASSTPGANLKADTQYF.

The genes are TRBV5-4 and TRBJ2-7, with 7 bases that match TRBD2. With V trimmed by 4 bases and J by 2 bases, 15 bases remained unmatched. This CDR3 has 17 amino acids. Germline CDR1 reads SGHNT; CDR2 reads YYREEE (reference sequence). CDR3 protein: CASSRADLSGMAYEQYF. CDR3 DNA sequence: TGTGCCAGCAGCCGCGCCGATCTAAGCGGGATGGCCTACGAGCAGTACTTC.

The chain links TRBV25-1 to TRBJ2-1; 7 bases align to TRBD2. From germline, CDR1 is MGHDK and CDR2 SYGVNS. The CDR3 consists of 14 residues. With V trimmed by 5 bases and J by 7 bases, 8 bases remained unmatched. CDR3 nucleotides: TGTGCCAGCAGTAAAGCGGGACTGGGAAATGAGCAGTTCTTC. This codes for CASSKAGLGNEQFF.

This rearrangement joins TRBV18 to TRBJ2-5; a possible D gene is TRBD2 (6 bases). This CDR3 has 15 residues. CDR1 and CDR2 (germline): KGHSH, LQKENI. The germline V and J ends were trimmed by 2 bases and 2 bases, with 12 bases remaining between them. The CDR3 is CASSPWGDGQETQYF. In DNA form, the CDR3 reads TGTGCCAGCTCACCATGGGGGGACGGTCAAGAGACCCAGTACTTC.